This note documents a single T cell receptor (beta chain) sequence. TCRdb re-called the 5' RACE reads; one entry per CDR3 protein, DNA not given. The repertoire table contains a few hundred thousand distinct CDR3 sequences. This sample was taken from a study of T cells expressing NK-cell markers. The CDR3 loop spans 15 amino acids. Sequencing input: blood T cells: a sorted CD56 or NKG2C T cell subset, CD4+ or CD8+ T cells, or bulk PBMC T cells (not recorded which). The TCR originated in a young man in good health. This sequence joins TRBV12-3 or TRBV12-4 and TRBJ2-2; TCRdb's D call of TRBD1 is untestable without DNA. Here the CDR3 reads CASSTQGGLGGELFF.